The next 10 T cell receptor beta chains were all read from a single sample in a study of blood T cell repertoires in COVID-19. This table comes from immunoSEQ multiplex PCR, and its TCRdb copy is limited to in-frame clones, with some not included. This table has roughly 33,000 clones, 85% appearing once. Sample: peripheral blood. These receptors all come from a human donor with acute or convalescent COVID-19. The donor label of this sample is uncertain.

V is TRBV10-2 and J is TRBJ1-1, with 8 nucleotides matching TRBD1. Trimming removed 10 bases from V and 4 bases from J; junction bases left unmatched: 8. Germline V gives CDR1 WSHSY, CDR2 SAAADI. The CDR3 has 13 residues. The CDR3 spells CATSDRGGTEAFF. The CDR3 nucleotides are TGCGCCACTTCCGACAGGGGCGGCACTGAAGCTTTCTTT.

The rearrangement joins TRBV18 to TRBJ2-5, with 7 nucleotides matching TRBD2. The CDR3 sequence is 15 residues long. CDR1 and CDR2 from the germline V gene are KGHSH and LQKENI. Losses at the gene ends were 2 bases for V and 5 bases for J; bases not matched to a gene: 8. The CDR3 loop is CASSPSPGAGETQYF. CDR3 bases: TGTGCCAGCTCACCATCCCCAGGAGCGGGGGAGACCCAGTACTTC.

The CDR3 bases are TGCGCCAGCAGCCAAGATCGGTCTCAGGGTGGCTTCACCGAGCAGTACTTC. Protein product: CASSQDRSQGGFTEQYF. The chain carries TRBV4-3 and TRBJ2-7, with a weak D call TRBD1 (5 bases). CDR1 LGHNA and CDR2 YSLEER come from the germline V gene. Trimming left V 0 bases short and J 6 bases short, with 21 bases between. This CDR3 spans 17 amino acids.

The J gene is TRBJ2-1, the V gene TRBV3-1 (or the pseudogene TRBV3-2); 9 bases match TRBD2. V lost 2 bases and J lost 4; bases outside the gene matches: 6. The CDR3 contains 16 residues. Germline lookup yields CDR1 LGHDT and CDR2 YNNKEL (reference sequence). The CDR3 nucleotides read TGTGCCAGCAGCCAACCTGCGGGGGGGCCATACAATGAGCAGTTCTTC. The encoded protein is CASSQPAGGPYNEQFF.

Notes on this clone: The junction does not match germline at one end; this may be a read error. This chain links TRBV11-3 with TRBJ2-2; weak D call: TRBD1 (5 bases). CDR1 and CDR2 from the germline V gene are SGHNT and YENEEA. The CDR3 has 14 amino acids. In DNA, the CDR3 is TGTGCCAGCAGCTATCAGGCGGACACAGGGGAGCTGTTTTTT. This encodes CASSYQADTGELFF.

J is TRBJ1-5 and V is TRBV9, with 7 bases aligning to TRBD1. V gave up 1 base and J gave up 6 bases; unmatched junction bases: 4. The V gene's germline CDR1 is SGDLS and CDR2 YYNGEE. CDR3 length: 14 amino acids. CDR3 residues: CASSVSYRGQPQHF. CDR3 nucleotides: TGTGCCAGCAGCGTATCATACAGGGGTCAGCCCCAGCATTTT.

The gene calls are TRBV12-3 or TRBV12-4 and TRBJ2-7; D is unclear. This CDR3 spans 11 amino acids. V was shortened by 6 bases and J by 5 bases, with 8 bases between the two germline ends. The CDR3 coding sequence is TGTGCCAGCAGCTCGTTCGACGAGCAGTACTTC. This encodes CASSSFDEQYF.

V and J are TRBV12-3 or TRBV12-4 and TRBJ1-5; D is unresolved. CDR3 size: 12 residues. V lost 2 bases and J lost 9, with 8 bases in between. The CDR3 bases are TGTGCCAGCAGTTTAACTATCCCGCCCCAGCATTTT. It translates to CASSLTIPPQHF.

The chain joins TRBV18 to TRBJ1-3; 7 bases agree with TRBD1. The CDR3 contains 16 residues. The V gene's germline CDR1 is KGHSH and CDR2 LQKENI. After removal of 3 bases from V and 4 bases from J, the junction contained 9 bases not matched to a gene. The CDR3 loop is CASSPTAQGDGNTIYF. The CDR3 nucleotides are TGTGCCAGCTCACCCACGGCGCAGGGGGACGGAAACACCATATATTTT.

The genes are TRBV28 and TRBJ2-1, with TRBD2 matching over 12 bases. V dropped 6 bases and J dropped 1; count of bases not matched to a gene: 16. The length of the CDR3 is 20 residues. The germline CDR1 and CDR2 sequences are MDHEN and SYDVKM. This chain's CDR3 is CASSPTSGSRGGSSYNEQFF. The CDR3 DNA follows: TGTGCCAGCAGCCCGACTAGCGGGAGTAGAGGTGGATCGTCCTACAATGAGCAGTTCTTC.